This entry lists 9 T cell receptor beta chains sequenced from one sample in a study of T cells after posttransplantation cyclophosphamide. TCRdb keeps only in-frame clones here, not all; method: immunoSEQ multiplex PCR. The table lists 41,000 or so clones, with no singletons. What was sequenced was PBMCs. All receptors come from a man aged 25-45 years in good health and a related stem cell transplant donor.

This clone was picked up many times. This chain uses TRBV5-5 with TRBJ1-6, with D hard to call. Looked up from germline, CDR1 is SGHKS and CDR2 is YYEKEE (reference sequence). The ends were cut back, 0 bases at V and 4 bases at J, with 14 bases in the middle. This CDR3 contains 17 residues. The CDR3 is CASSLVRGMPYNSPLHF. DNA of the CDR3: TGTGCCAGCAGCTTGGTGCGGGGAATGCCGTATAATTCACCCCTCCACTTT.

This clone was detected many times. The gene calls are TRBV19 and TRBJ2-6; 8 bases map to TRBD2. The CDR3 totals 16 residues. Germline V lookup: CDR1 LNHDA, CDR2 SQIVND (reference sequence). J lost 5 bases, V lost 5 bases, and 8 bases had no gene match. CDR3 sequence reads: CASSPLSGTWANVLTF. The CDR3 DNA is TGTGCCAGTAGTCCACTTAGCGGGACCTGGGCCAACGTCCTGACTTTC.

This clone was found many times. The chain couples TRBV19 to TRBJ1-2; D possibly corresponds to TRBD1 (5 bases). The germline V gene encodes CDR1 LNHDA and CDR2 SQIVND (reference sequence). This CDR3 is built from 12 residues. V lost 3 bases and J 4 bases, leaving 6 bases between the germline ends. The CDR3 loop reads CASSITGYGYTF. Here the CDR3 DNA reads TGTGCCAGTAGTATTACAGGCTATGGCTACACCTTC.

This clone was seen at least ten times. CDR3 nucleotide sequence: TGTGCCAGCAGTTACTTCGGCGGGGGGGCCTACAATGAGCAGTTCTTC. It encodes CASSYFGGGAYNEQFF. The V and J genes are TRBV6-2 or TRBV6-3 and TRBJ2-1, with 9 positions matching TRBD2. Germline V CDR1 and CDR2: MNHEY, SVGEGT. The CDR3 is made up of 16 amino acids. The junction had 3 bases not matched to a gene; V was cut back by 1 base and J by 2 bases.

Ten or more counts support this clone. V usage is TRBV2 and J usage is TRBJ1-4; 7 bases match TRBD1. The CDR3 totals 15 residues. The J segment lost 5 bases and the V segment lost 1 base, leaving 4 bases of the junction unmatched. Germline CDR1 and CDR2: SNHLY and FYNNEI. CDR3 DNA sequence: TGTGCCAGCAGTGAAGTAGGGACAGTAAATGAAAAACTGTTTTTT. Its translation: CASSEVGTVNEKLFF.

This clone appeared many times. The chain employs TRBV5-1 and TRBJ1-1; no definite D call. Germline V CDR1 and CDR2: SGHRS, YFSETQ. The CDR3 loop spans 13 amino acids. Trimming cost V 2 bases and J 5 bases, with 10 bases left between them. This CDR3 is CASSFDTATEAFF. The CDR3 bases are TGCGCCAGCAGCTTCGATACAGCTACTGAAGCTTTCTTT.

The chain employs TRBV7-9 and TRBJ2-3, with 14 bases aligning to TRBD2. V lost 6 bases, J lost 3 bases, and 8 bases stayed unmatched. The length of the CDR3 is 17 residues. Germline-derived CDR1 and CDR2 are SEHNR and FQNEAQ (reference sequence). The CDR3 DNA sequence: TGTGCCAGCAGAAGAGGACTAGCGGGGGGCCCTACAGATACGCAGTATTTT. Translating it yields CASRRGLAGGPTDTQYF.

The table lists this clone with many counts. The chain recombines TRBV19 with TRBJ1-5, with 8 bases that match TRBD1. This CDR3 spans 15 amino acids. V lost 7 bases, J lost 6 bases, and 11 bases stayed unmatched. Germline CDR1 and CDR2: LNHDA and SQIVND (reference sequence). The CDR3 DNA sequence: TGTGCCAGTACCTTCTCAACAGGGGGAGCTCAGCCCCAGCATTTT. Translated, it gives CASTFSTGGAQPQHF.

This clone came up many times. The chain employs TRBV7-9 and TRBJ1-5, with 7 bases aligning to TRBD1. Per the germline V gene, CDR1 is SEHNR and CDR2 is FQNEAQ (reference sequence). The CDR3 sequence is 15 residues long. J was trimmed by 6 bases and V by 5 bases; bases with no gene match: 10. The CDR3, as DNA: TGTGCCAGCAGCGCCGACAGGGAGGAGGGTCAGCCCCAGCATTTT. Its protein product is CASSADREEGQPQHF.